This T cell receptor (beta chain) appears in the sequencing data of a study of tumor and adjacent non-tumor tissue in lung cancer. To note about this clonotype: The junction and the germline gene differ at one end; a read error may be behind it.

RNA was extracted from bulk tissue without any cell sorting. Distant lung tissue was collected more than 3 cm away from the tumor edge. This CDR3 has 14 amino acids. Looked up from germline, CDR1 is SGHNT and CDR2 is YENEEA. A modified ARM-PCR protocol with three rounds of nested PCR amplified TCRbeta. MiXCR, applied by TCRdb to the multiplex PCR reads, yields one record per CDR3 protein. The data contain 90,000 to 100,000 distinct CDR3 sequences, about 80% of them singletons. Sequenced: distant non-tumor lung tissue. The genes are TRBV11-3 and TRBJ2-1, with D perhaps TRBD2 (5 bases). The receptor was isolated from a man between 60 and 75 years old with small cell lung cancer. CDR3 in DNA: TGTGCCAGCAGCTGTGGGAGCACCTACAATGAGCTGTTCTTC. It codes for CASSCGSTYNELFF.